This TCR beta chain came from a study of human versus mouse CDR3 diversity and MHC coevolution. Study in general: Reported immunoSEQ sensitivity was one in 200,000 T cells, with reduced amplification bias.

Clones were sequenced by immunoSEQ multiplex PCR, and TCRdb holds only the in-frame ones, with some missing. The sample holds some 60,000 clones, about 94% seen once. Germline V gene sequence: CDR1 LNHDA, CDR2 SQIVND (reference sequence). V shed 9 bases, J shed 2 bases, and the junction held 12 bases outside the gene matches. The CDR3 sequence is 17 residues long. Naive CD4 T cells, CD45RO-negative and CD62L-positive, were flow-sorted from PBMCs. The specimen sequenced was naive CD4+ T cells from blood. The sample's subset: CD45RO-negative CD62L-positive naive CD4 T cells. The TCR sequence derives from a person in their 60s in good health. The J gene is TRBJ2-1, the V gene TRBV19; 11 nucleotides align to TRBD2. The CDR3 sequence: CARRGTSGPLAYNEQFF. CDR3 bases: TGTGCCAGAAGGGGGACTAGCGGTCCCCTCGCCTACAATGAGCAGTTCTTC.